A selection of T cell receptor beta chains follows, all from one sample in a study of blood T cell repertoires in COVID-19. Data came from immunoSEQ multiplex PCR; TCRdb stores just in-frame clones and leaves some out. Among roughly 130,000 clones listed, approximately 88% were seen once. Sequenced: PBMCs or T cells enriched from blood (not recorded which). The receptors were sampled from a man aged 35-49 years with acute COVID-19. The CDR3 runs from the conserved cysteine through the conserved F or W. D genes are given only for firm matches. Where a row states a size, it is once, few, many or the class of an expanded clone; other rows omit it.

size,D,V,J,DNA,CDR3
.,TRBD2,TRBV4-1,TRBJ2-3,TGCGCCAGCAGCCCCCTAGCGGGAGGGCCCGAGTATTTT,CASSPLAGGPEYF
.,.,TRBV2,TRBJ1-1,TGTGCCAGCAGGGTCAGGGGTTATGGGAGCACTGAAGCTTTCTTT,CASRVRGYGSTEAFF
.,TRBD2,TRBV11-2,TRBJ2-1,TGTGCCAGCAGCTTTGTTCGGGGGGGGTACAATGAGCAGTTCTTC,CASSFVRGGYNEQFF
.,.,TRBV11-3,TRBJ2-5,TGTGCCAGCAGCTTGAGGTCCGGGGAGACCCAGTACTTC,CASSLRSGETQYF
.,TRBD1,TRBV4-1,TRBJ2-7,TGCGCCAGCAGTCTCGATGGGGGACAGTGGAGCTCCTACGAGCAGTACTTC,CASSLDGGQWSSYEQYF
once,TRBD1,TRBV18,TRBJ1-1,TGTGCCAGCTCAGAAGATACAGGGGGCGAGCGTGAAGCTTTCTTT,CASSEDTGGEREAFF
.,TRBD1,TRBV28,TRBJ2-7,TGTGCCAGCAGTTTATACAGGGGTGCCCCCTACGAGCAGTACTTC,CASSLYRGAPYEQYF
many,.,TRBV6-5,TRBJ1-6,TGTGCCAGCAGTTACTCGAATCGGTCACCCCTCCACTTT,CASSYSNRSPLHF
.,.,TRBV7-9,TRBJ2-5,TGTGCCAGCAGCTTAGCCGCAGGAGGAGGGGAGACCCAGTACTTC,CASSLAAGGGETQYF
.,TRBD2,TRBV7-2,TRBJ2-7,TGTGCCAGCAGCTTAGACCTAGCGGGAGGTACCTACGAGCAGTACTTC,CASSLDLAGGTYEQYF
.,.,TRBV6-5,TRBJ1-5,TGTGCCAGCCTGACAGGCAATCAGCCCCAGCATTTT,CASLTGNQPQHF
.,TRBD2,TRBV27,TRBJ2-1,TGTGCCAGCAGTTCCCTCGGGGGGGCGTCTTACAATGAGCAGTTCTTC,CASSSLGGASYNEQFF
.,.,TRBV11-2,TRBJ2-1,TGTGCCAGCAGCGTAACTCAGGGACAGTTCTTC,CASSVTQGQFF
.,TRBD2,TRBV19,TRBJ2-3,TGTGCCAGTAGTATACTAGCGGGTTTAGAGACAGATACGCAGTATTTT,CASSILAGLETDTQYF
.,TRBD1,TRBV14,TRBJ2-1,TGTGCCAGCCGGACAGGGAGCTCCTACAATGAGCAGTTCTTC,CASRTGSSYNEQFF
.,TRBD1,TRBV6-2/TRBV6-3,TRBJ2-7,TGTGCCAGCAGTCCGGGACAGACCTACGAGCAGTACTTC,CASSPGQTYEQYF
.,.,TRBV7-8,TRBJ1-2,TGTGCCAGCAGCTTAGTTGCCGGGGAGCACTACTATGGCTACACCTTC,CASSLVAGEHYYGYTF
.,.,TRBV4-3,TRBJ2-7,TGCGCCAGCAGCCAAGATAGGCTCAGGGGAGCCGTCGAGCAGTACTTC,CASSQDRLRGAVEQYF
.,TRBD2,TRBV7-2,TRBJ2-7,TGTGCCAGCAGCCAGGGACTAGCTTACTACGAGCAGTACTTC,CASSQGLAYYEQYF
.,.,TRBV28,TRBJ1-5,TGTGCCAGCAGTTTAACGGGACATCGGGCACAGCCCCAGCATTTT,CASSLTGHRAQPQHF
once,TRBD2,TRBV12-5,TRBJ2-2,TGTGCTAGTGGTTTTAGCGGGGGAGGGACCGGGGAGCTGTTTTTT,CASGFSGGGTGELFF
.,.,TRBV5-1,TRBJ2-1,TGCGCCAGCAGCTTGGCTGTACAGGATGATGAGCAGTTCTTC,CASSLAVQDDEQFF
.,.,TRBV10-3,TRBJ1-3,TGTGCCATCAGTCCCCGGGGGGCGAGGTCCACCTCTGGAAACACCATATATTTT,CAISPRGARSTSGNTIYF
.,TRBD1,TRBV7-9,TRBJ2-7,TGTGCCAGCAGCTCACAGGGGTACGAGCAGTACTTC,CASSSQGYEQYF
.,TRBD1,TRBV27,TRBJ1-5,TGTGCCAGCAGTTTATTTTGGGACAGGGGGGCTGATAGCAATCAGCCCCAGCATTTT,CASSLFWDRGADSNQPQHF
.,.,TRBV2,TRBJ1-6,TGTGCCAGCAGTGCAGGGTTCAATTCACCCCTCCACTTT,CASSAGFNSPLHF
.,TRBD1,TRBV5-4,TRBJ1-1,TGTGCCAGCAGCTTGGAGGGAGGACAGGGGGCCCCTGAAGCTTTCTTT,CASSLEGGQGAPEAFF
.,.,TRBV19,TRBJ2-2,TGTGCCAGTAGCAAGCCGGCGGCCACCGGGGAGCTGTTTTTT,CASSKPAATGELFF
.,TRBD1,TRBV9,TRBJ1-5,TGTGCCAGCAGCGCGGGACAGGACAATCAGCCCCAGCATTTT,CASSAGQDNQPQHF
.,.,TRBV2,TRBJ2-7,TGTGCCAGCCAGGCCCTCTACGAGCAGTACTTC,CASQALYEQYF
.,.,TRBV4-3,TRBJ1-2,TGCGCCAGCAGCCAAGAAATGACGGGATATGGCTACACCTTC,CASSQEMTGYGYTF
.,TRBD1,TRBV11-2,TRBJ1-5,TGTGCCAGCAGCTCTGGACAGGGGTATGGAAGCAATCAGCCCCAGCATTTT,CASSSGQGYGSNQPQHF
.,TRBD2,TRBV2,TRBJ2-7,TGTGCCAGCAGTGAAGAATCGGCGGGAGCGGGCTACGAGCAGTACTTC,CASSEESAGAGYEQYF
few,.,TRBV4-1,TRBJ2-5,TGCGCCAGCAGCCTCCTACAGGACGGGGAGACCCAGTACTTC,CASSLLQDGETQYF
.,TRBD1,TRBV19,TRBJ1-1,TGTGCCAGTACTAGGGGGCTTGTCACTGAAGCTTTCTTT,CASTRGLVTEAFF
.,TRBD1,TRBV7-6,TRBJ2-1,TGTGCCAGCAGCTCCAGCCACAGGGGACCTTACAATGAGCAGTTCTTC,CASSSSHRGPYNEQFF
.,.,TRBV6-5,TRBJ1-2,TGTGCCAGCAGTTATACCCCAGATCCCCCTTATGGCTACACCTTC,CASSYTPDPPYGYTF
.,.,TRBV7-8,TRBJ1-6,TGTGCCAGCAGCTTCATGTATAGGGAGGAGCATTCACCCCTCCACTTT,CASSFMYREEHSPLHF
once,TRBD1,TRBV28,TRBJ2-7,TGTGCCAGCAGTTTAAGACAGGGCTATACCTACGAGCAGTACTTC,CASSLRQGYTYEQYF
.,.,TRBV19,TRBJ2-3,TGTGCCAGTAGTATAGGTCACCGGAGCACAGATACGCAGTATTTT,CASSIGHRSTDTQYF
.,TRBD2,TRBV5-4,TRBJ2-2,TGTGCCAGCAGCTTGGGGTTCAGAGCGGGAGGGGACACCGGGGAGCTGTTTTTT,CASSLGFRAGGDTGELFF
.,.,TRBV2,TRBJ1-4,TGTGCCACGCGGGCTTGGGAAAAACTGTTTTTT,CATRAWEKLFF
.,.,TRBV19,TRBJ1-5,TGTGCCAGCGGACAGAGCTATAGCAATCAGCCCCAGCATTTT,CASGQSYSNQPQHF
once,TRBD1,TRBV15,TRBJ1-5,TGTGCCACCAGCGGCGCCCTGGGACAGTATAGCAATCAGCCCCAGCATTTT,CATSGALGQYSNQPQHF
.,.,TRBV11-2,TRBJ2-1,TGTGCCAGCAGCCCCCGAGAGGGTTGGGATGAGCAGTTCTTC,CASSPREGWDEQFF
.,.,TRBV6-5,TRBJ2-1,TGTGCCAGCAGTTCGAGGGTTGAGCAGTTCTTC,CASSSRVEQFF
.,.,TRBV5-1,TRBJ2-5,TGCGCCAGCAGCCCAGGGGAGAAAGAGACCCAGTACTTC,CASSPGEKETQYF
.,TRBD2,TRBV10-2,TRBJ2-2,TGCGCCAGCACTGGCGGGAGGGCCCCCGGGGAGCTGTTTTTT,CASTGGRAPGELFF
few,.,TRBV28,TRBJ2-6,TGTGCCAGCAGCCTCGGGTGGGGGGCCAACGTCCTGACTTTC,CASSLGWGANVLTF
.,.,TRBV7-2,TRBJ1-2,TGTGCCAGCAGCTTAGCTGGGGCCGCAGCGCGAGTTCAAAACTATGGCTACACCTTC,CASSLAGAAARVQNYGYTF
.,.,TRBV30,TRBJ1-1,TGTGCCTGGGTCGGACAGTCGAACACTGAAGCTTTCTTT,CAWVGQSNTEAFF
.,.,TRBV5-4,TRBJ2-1,TGTGCCAGCAGCTCCAATAGCGGAAGCTCCTACAATGAGCAGTTCTTC,CASSSNSGSSYNEQFF
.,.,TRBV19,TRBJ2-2,TGTGCCAGTAGTCACCGGGACAACCCCGGGGAGCTGTTTTTT,CASSHRDNPGELFF
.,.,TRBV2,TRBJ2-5,TGTGCCAGCACCGCAGAAGAGACCCAGTACTTC,CASTAEETQYF
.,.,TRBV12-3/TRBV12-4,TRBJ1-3,TGTGCCAGCAGTTTCGTGGGAAACACCATATATTTT,CASSFVGNTIYF